These 23 T cell receptor beta chains share one sample of origin, sequenced in a study of shared clonotypes between healthy human individuals. Naivety among CD8 cells was defined by CD45RO negativity and positive CCR7 selection, thereby excluding terminally differentiated effector memory CD45RA+ cells. Sequenced by immunoSEQ multiplex PCR; TCRdb stores in-frame clones only, minus some. The sample shows around 1.9 million clones, under 95% of them seen only once. Material: naive CD8+ T cells from PBMCs. The receptors derive from a man between 18 and 35 years old in good health. Some clones in this sample may be carry-over from other donors' samples.

The genes are TRBV7-9 and TRBJ1-2, with D unresolved. This CDR3 contains 11 residues. Trimming stripped 8 bases from V and 7 bases from J, with 11 bases between. CDR1 and CDR2 from the germline V gene are SEHNR and FQNEAQ (reference sequence). This CDR3 reads CASASGVGYTF. CDR3 in DNA: TGTGCCAGCGCCTCTGGGGTTGGCTACACCTTC. The entire variable domain, with the rest obtained from reference TRBV7-9 and TRBJ1-2, is as follows: DTGVSQNPRHKITKRGQNVTFRCDPISEHNRLYWYRQTLGQGPEFLTYFQNEAQLEKSRLLSDRFSAERPKGSFSTLEIQRTEQGDSAMYLCASASGVGYTFGSGTRLTVV.

Comment on this clone: Other DNA variants within this sample encode the same CDR3. The V and J genes are TRBV9 and TRBJ2-1; weak D call: TRBD1 (6 bases). Germline CDR1 is SGDLS and CDR2 is YYNGEE. The V end lost 2 bases, the J end lost 8 bases, and 8 bases lay between the germline ends. The length of the CDR3 is 12 residues. CDR3 amino acids: CASSVDSYEQFF. The CDR3 coding sequence is TGTGCCAGCAGCGTGGACAGCTATGAGCAGTTCTTC. Combining the CDR3 with reference TRBV9 and TRBJ2-1 gives the whole variable domain DSGVTQTPKHLITATGQRVTLRCSPRSGDLSVYWYQQSLDQGLQFLIQYYNGEERAKGNILERFSAQQFPDLHSELNLSSLELGDSALYFCASSVDSYEQFFGPGTRLTVL.

The chain joins TRBV28 to TRBJ2-3, with TRBD2 matching over 8 bases. From germline, CDR1 is MDHEN and CDR2 SYDVKM. This CDR3 is built from 16 residues. V was pared by 1 base and J by 4 bases, with 7 bases of the junction left unmatched. CDR3 bases: TGTGCCAGCAGTTTATTATACGGGAGGGTCTCAGATACGCAGTATTTT. Encoded protein: CASSLLYGRVSDTQYF.

The V call is TRBV30, the J call TRBJ1-6, with D uncertain. This CDR3 has 16 amino acids. The germline V gene has CDR1 GTSNPN and CDR2 SVGIG (reference sequence). V was cut by 0 bases and J by 0 bases, with 9 bases left in between. Here the CDR3 DNA reads TGTGCCTGGAGTGTACGGGGAAGCTCCTATAATTCACCCCTCCACTTT. This encodes CAWSVRGSSYNSPLHF.

The V gene is TRBV28, the J gene TRBJ1-5; tentative D call: TRBD1 (5 bases). The germline gives CDR1 MDHEN, CDR2 SYDVKM. The V end lost 7 bases, the J end lost 5 bases, and 15 bases lay between the germline ends. The CDR3 extends over 14 amino acids. Here the CDR3 reads CASNRGGVHQPQHF. The CDR3 nucleotides read TGTGCCAGCAATCGGGGGGGGGTACATCAGCCCCAGCATTTT.

The genes are TRBV6-4 and TRBJ2-1; no clear D. This CDR3 is 15 amino acids long. Trimming shortened V by 3 bases and J by 11 bases, and 20 bases separated the two germline ends. Germline assignment: CDR1 MRHNA and CDR2 SNTAGT. DNA for the CDR3: TGTGCCAGCAGTGAATTCACTGGACCTACAATGAAGCAGTTCTTC. Protein: CASSEFTGPTMKQFF.

This chain joins TRBV28 and TRBJ2-1; 7 bases are a match to TRBD1. From germline, CDR1 is MDHEN and CDR2 SYDVKM. With V trimmed by 6 bases and J by 6 bases, 5 bases remained unmatched. This CDR3 spans 13 amino acids. The CDR3 is CASRTTGANEQFF. Written as DNA, the CDR3 is TGTGCCAGCAGAACTACAGGGGCCAATGAGCAGTTCTTC.

The J gene is TRBJ1-2, the V gene TRBV5-1, with D possibly being TRBD1 (5 bases). The CDR3 is 15 amino acids. The V gene lost 0 bases and the J gene lost 4 bases, with 13 bases spanning the gap. The germline V gene encodes CDR1 SGHRS and CDR2 YFSETQ. The CDR3 nucleotides are TGCGCCAGCAGCTTGGGAACTGGGCAGGGCTATGGCTACACCTTC. It codes for CASSLGTGQGYGYTF.

The rearrangement uses TRBV29-1 and TRBJ2-1; D is perhaps TRBD1 (5 bases). The V gene's germline CDR1 is SQVTM and CDR2 ANQGSEA. With 6 bases removed from V and 6 bases from J, the gap between germline ends came to 18 bases. The CDR3 runs to 14 residues. The CDR3, as DNA: TGCAGCGTCTTAAGGGGTCTTGTGGGCAATGAGCAGTTCTTC. It codes for CSVLRGLVGNEQFF.

J is TRBJ2-3 and V is TRBV9; no reliable D call. V dropped 3 bases and J dropped 2 bases, with 13 bases sitting between them. This CDR3 spans 15 amino acids. The V gene's germline CDR1 is SGDLS and CDR2 YYNGEE. CDR3 in amino acids: CASSAFRAFTDTQYF. CDR3 nucleotides: TGTGCCAGCAGCGCGTTCCGGGCCTTCACAGATACGCAGTATTTT.

V usage is TRBV7-8 and J usage is TRBJ1-1; 7 bases match TRBD1. This CDR3 has 15 amino acids. The trim removed 6 bases at V and 1 base at J, leaving 8 bases unmatched. The germline CDR1 and CDR2 sequences are SGHVS and FQNEAQ. The CDR3 DNA reads as TGTGCCAGCAGTCCTAGGACAGGCCGGAACACTGAAGCTTTCTTT. Translation gives CASSPRTGRNTEAFF. The entire variable domain, with the rest obtained from reference TRBV7-8 and TRBJ1-1, is as follows: GAGVSQSPRYKVAKRGQDVALRCDPISGHVSLFWYQQALGQGPEFLTYFQNEAQLDKSGLPSDRFFAERPEGSVSTLKIQRTQQEDSAVYLCASSPRTGRNTEAFFGQGTRLTVV.

The chain recombines TRBV18 with TRBJ2-7, with 7 bases lining up with TRBD1. The CDR3 runs 14 residues. The germline V gene encodes CDR1 KGHSH and CDR2 LQKENI. V shed 2 bases and J 3 bases; nucleotides not matched to a gene: 4. CDR3 sequence: CASSPGTELYEQYF. CDR3 nucleotides: TGTGCCAGCTCACCAGGGACAGAACTCTACGAGCAGTACTTC. Looking up the rest from reference TRBV18 and TRBJ2-7 gives the full variable domain: NAGVMQNPRHLVRRRGQEARLRCSPMKGHSHVYWYRQLPEEGLKFMVYLQKENIIDESGMPKERFSAEFPKEGPSILRIQQVVRGDSAAYFCASSPGTELYEQYFGPGTRLTVT.

The chain carries TRBV27 and TRBJ1-5, with TRBD1 identical over 8 bases. The ends lost 5 bases at V and 4 bases at J; junction bases unmatched: 19. The CDR3 consists of 19 residues. Germline values: CDR1 MNHEY, CDR2 SMNVEV (reference sequence). Here the CDR3 DNA reads TGTGCCAGCAGTCCATCACCCGGGACAGGTCTCTTCAAGAATCAGCCCCAGCATTTT. Amino acid sequence: CASSPSPGTGLFKNQPQHF.

The gene calls are TRBV6-5 and TRBJ1-1, with no clear D. V was trimmed by 5 bases and J by 2 bases, leaving 12 bases between them. This CDR3 contains 14 residues. Germline V gives CDR1 MNHEY, CDR2 SVGAGI. The DNA of the CDR3 is TGTGCCAGCAGTCCCTATCGGGCTAACACTGAAGCTTTCTTT. Amino acid sequence: CASSPYRANTEAFF.

The chain employs TRBV11-1 and TRBJ2-1, with 12 bases aligning to TRBD2. The CDR3 has 16 amino acids. J was trimmed by 0 bases and V by 6 bases; bases with no gene match: 3. Germline V gene data show CDR1 as SGHAT and CDR2 as FQDESV (reference sequence). The CDR3 here is CASSLAGGSSYNEQFF. CDR3 sequence (DNA): TGTGCCAGCAGTCTAGCGGGAGGGAGCTCCTACAATGAGCAGTTCTTC.

V usage is TRBV6-1 and J usage is TRBJ2-7; possibly TRBD1 for D (5 bases). V gave up 4 bases and J gave up 3 bases, with 16 bases separating them. This CDR3 comprises 15 residues. Germline values: CDR1 MNHNS, CDR2 SASEGT. This CDR3 reads CASSGSAWGGYEQYF. In nucleotides, the CDR3 is TGTGCCAGCAGTGGATCTGCCTGGGGCGGCTACGAGCAGTACTTC.

This chain connects TRBV15 to TRBJ2-2; possibly TRBD1 for D (5 bases). This CDR3 region has 17 residues. V lost 0 bases and J 5 bases, leaving 16 bases between the germline ends. Germline V gene sequence: CDR1 LNHNV, CDR2 YYDKDF (reference sequence). The CDR3 nucleotides read TGTGCCACCAGCAGAGATCTCTTAGGGGTGATGACCGGGGAGCTGTTTTTT. Its translation: CATSRDLLGVMTGELFF.

The chain is built from TRBV7-6 and TRBJ1-2; D uncertain. The germline V and J ends were trimmed by 1 base and 2 bases, with 8 bases remaining between them. The CDR3 has 14 amino acids. The germline CDR1 and CDR2 sequences are SGHVS and FNYEAQ. DNA of the CDR3: TGTGCCAGCAGCTTAGAAGGGAGGAACTATGGCTACACCTTC. Translating gives CASSLEGRNYGYTF.

The chain joins TRBV6-1 to TRBJ2-7; the match to TRBD1 covers 11 bases. V lost 6 bases and J lost 7; bases outside the gene matches: 8. Germline assignment: CDR1 MNHNS and CDR2 SASEGT. The CDR3 runs to 14 residues. The CDR3 bases are TGTGCCAGCAGAATAGGACAGGGGGCGCGGGAGCAGTACTTC. This gives the protein CASRIGQGAREQYF.

The chain recombines TRBV7-9 with TRBJ2-3; no clear D. V lost 2 bases, J lost 2 bases, and 14 bases lay in between. This CDR3 region has 16 residues. Looked up from germline, CDR1 is SEHNR and CDR2 is FQNEAQ (reference sequence). In DNA, the CDR3 is TGTGCCAGCAGCTTAATGGATGCTTATTTCACAGATACGCAGTATTTT. This encodes CASSLMDAYFTDTQYF.

The chain couples TRBV5-1 to TRBJ1-2; 8 bases match TRBD1. The CDR3 contains 15 residues. Germline CDR1 is SGHRS and CDR2 is YFSETQ. Trimming removed 3 bases from V and 5 bases from J; junction bases left unmatched: 9. For the CDR3, the DNA is TGCGCCAGCAGCTCCCTGGACAGGGTGAGGTATGGCTACACCTTC. It codes for CASSSLDRVRYGYTF. Full variable domain (missing parts from reference TRBV5-1 and TRBJ1-2): KAGVTQTPRYLIKTRGQQVTLSCSPISGHRSVSWYQQTPGQGLQFLFEYFSETQRNKGNFPGRFSGRQFSNSRSEMNVSTLELGDSALYLCASSSLDRVRYGYTFGSGTRLTVV.

The chain employs TRBV14 and TRBJ2-7, with TRBD2 matching 7 bases. Trimming took 4 bases from V and 0 from J; bases not matched to a gene: 3. In germline, CDR1 is SGHDN, CDR2 FVKESK. The CDR3 spans 14 residues. CDR3 loop: CASSLGGSSYEQYF. CDR3 DNA sequence: TGTGCCAGCAGCCTCGGCGGGAGCTCCTACGAGCAGTACTTC.

V gene TRBV9 combines with J gene TRBJ2-7, with 8 positions matching TRBD2. This CDR3 is 16 amino acids long. Germline V CDR1 and CDR2: SGDLS, YYNGEE. Trimming took 4 bases from V and 2 from J; bases not matched to a gene: 11. The CDR3 spells CASSPPTGAGAYEQYF. In DNA form, the CDR3 reads TGTGCCAGCAGCCCCCCGACAGGAGCGGGAGCCTACGAGCAGTACTTC.